Shown below are 23 T cell receptor beta chains from a single sample sequenced in a study of post-analysis software for immune sequencing data. Unique molecular identifiers were built into the TCR beta cDNA libraries. From the PCR reads, TCRdb called clonotypes with MiXCR, one entry per CDR3 protein. The sample lists about 560,000 distinct CDR3 sequences, roughly 45% occurring once. No antigen has been assigned to these receptors. Whole-study findings and limits: Four to six TRBV segments (TRBV5-6, TRBV5-1 and TRBV20-1 among them) occurred more frequently in patients than in controls.

Sequenced material: blood. The receptors were sampled from a girl aged 10-17 years with multiple sclerosis.

The genes are TRBV3-1 and TRBJ2-1, with D tentatively TRBD1 or TRBD2 (5 bases each). Germline loops: CDR1 LGHDT, CDR2 YNNKEL (reference sequence). CDR3 length equals 14 residues. The V gene lost 1 base and the J gene lost 7 bases, with 11 bases spanning the gap. The CDR3 loop reads CASSQVSGANEQFF. The CDR3 DNA sequence: TGTGCCAGCAGCCAAGTTTCCGGGGCAAATGAGCAGTTCTTC.

CDR3: CASSTRTVTDTQYF. The CDR3 region has the DNA TGTGCCAGCAGCACAAGGACGGTCACAGATACGCAGTATTTT. V and J are TRBV5-6 and TRBJ2-3; D remains unclear. This CDR3 spans 14 amino acids. Trimming took off 4 bases at V and 2 bases at J, with 11 bases between the two ends. Germline loops: CDR1 SGHDT, CDR2 YYEEEE.

The CDR3 nucleotides read TGTGCCAGCAGTTTTAGCGGAGGATCGGAGGGCTACACCTTC. Protein product: CASSFSGGSEGYTF. This chain uses TRBV12-3 or TRBV12-4 with TRBJ1-2; D not resolved. Trimming stripped 3 bases from V and 8 bases from J, with 16 bases between. The CDR3 runs to 14 residues.

The chain combines TRBV12-3 or TRBV12-4 with TRBJ1-6, with 10 bases that match TRBD1. The J segment lost 14 bases and the V segment lost 4 bases, leaving 8 bases of the junction unmatched. CDR3 length equals 14 residues. CDR3: CASSSTGTGVTLHF. In DNA form, the CDR3 reads TGTGCCAGCAGTTCAACCGGGACAGGGGTTACCCTCCACTTT.

This clonotype was seen only a few times. The V and J genes are TRBV5-1 and TRBJ2-7; D is unresolved. The V and J ends lost 5 bases and 3 bases respectively, with 12 bases between them. Germline V CDR1 and CDR2: SGHRS, YFSETQ. There are 13 residues in the CDR3. The CDR3 DNA is TGCGCCAGCAGTTCCCCTTCGAACTACGAGCAGTACTTC. This sequence encodes CASSSPSNYEQYF.

A few counts support this clonotype. The DNA for the CDR3 is TGTGCCAGCAGTAGGACTAGCGGAGCCTCAGATACGCAGTATTTT. This gives the protein CASSRTSGASDTQYF. V and J are TRBV27 and TRBJ2-3, with 10 positions matching TRBD2. CDR3 length: 15 residues. Germline lookup yields CDR1 MNHEY and CDR2 SMNVEV (reference sequence). V shed 5 bases and J 4 bases; nucleotides not matched to a gene: 6.

This rearrangement joins TRBV6-5 to TRBJ1-2; D is uncertain. V shed 0 bases and J shed 5 bases, with 16 bases lying between them. Germline-derived CDR1 and CDR2 are MNHEY and SVGAGI. The CDR3 is 16 residues long. CDR3 sequence (DNA): TGTGCCAGCAGTTACTCGAGTGGGAGATTGGAATATGGCTACACCTTC. Protein: CASSYSSGRLEYGYTF.

V and J are TRBV20-1 and TRBJ1-4, with a tentative D call TRBD1 (6 bases). This CDR3 region has 15 residues. V was shortened by 3 bases and J by 0 bases, with 11 bases between the two germline ends. The germline gives CDR1 DFQATT, CDR2 SNEGSKA (reference sequence). The CDR3 bases are TGCAGTGCTAGGCCGACAGGCGCAACTAATGAAAAACTGTTTTTT. As protein: CSARPTGATNEKLFF.

This clonotype was counted only a few times. The DNA of the CDR3 is TGCAGTGGGACTAGCGGGGGGGAACAGACCCAGTACTTC. Its protein is CSGTSGGEQTQYF. The chain is built from TRBV20-1 and TRBJ2-5, with TRBD2 matching over 15 bases. CDR3 length equals 13 residues. With 7 bases clipped from V and 6 bases from J, the junction kept 3 bases outside the gene matches. Germline V gene lookup returns CDR1 DFQATT and CDR2 SNEGSKA (reference sequence).

This clonotype came up a few times. The rearrangement joins TRBV12-3 or TRBV12-4 to TRBJ2-1; D is perhaps TRBD2 (7 bases). V was cut by 10 bases and J by 2 bases, with 12 bases left in between. This CDR3 is built from 13 residues. This CDR3 reads CATRGGPYNEQFF. The CDR3 DNA reads as TGTGCCACGAGGGGGGGTCCCTACAATGAGCAGTTCTTC.

The gene calls are TRBV6-2 or TRBV6-3 and TRBJ2-1, with D possibly matching TRBD2 (6 bases). The CDR3 has 14 residues. Per the germline V gene, CDR1 is MNHEY and CDR2 is SVGEGT. V lost 8 bases and J lost 3, with 14 bases in between. In nucleotides, the CDR3 is TGTGCCAGCGATCGAGCGGGTGGCTACAATGAGCAGTTCTTC. It specifies CASDRAGGYNEQFF.

CDR3 nucleotides: TGTGCCAGCAGCTCTCCCCGGGGTAGGGGTGGGACCCAGTACTTC. Translating it yields CASSSPRGRGGTQYF. The chain joins TRBV7-2 to TRBJ2-7; D is possibly TRBD1 or TRBD2 (5 bases each). Matching the DNA end better, TRBJ2-5 makes the J call doubtful. This CDR3 is built from 15 residues. Per the germline V gene, CDR1 is SGHTA and CDR2 is FQGNSA.

This rearrangement joins TRBV7-9 to TRBJ2-7; 11 bases match TRBD1. In germline, CDR1 is SEHNR, CDR2 FQNEAQ (reference sequence). The V gene end was trimmed by 0 bases and the J gene end by 6 bases; junction bases not matched to a gene: 4. This CDR3 spans 15 amino acids. The chain's CDR3 is CASSLARTGGFEQYF. CDR3 sequence (DNA): TGTGCCAGCAGCTTAGCGCGGACAGGGGGCTTCGAGCAGTACTTC.

This clonotype was counted between two and nine times. This chain joins TRBV7-9 and TRBJ2-1; maybe TRBD1 (9 bases). Germline loops: CDR1 SEHNR, CDR2 FQNEAQ (reference sequence). V was pared by 5 bases and J by 5 bases, with 22 bases between. The CDR3 is made up of 17 amino acids. The CDR3 loop reads CASSLRGGDRVDNEQFF. The CDR3 DNA is TGTGCCAGCAGCCTTCGGGGGGGGGACAGGGTCGACAATGAGCAGTTCTTC.

In its sample, this clonotype was seen a few times. The rearrangement joins TRBV5-1 to TRBJ2-3, with 9 bases aligning to TRBD2. V lost 0 bases to trimming and J lost 4 bases; unmatched junction nucleotides: 9. In germline, CDR1 is SGHRS, CDR2 YFSETQ. The CDR3 is 17 amino acids. The CDR3 spells CASSLASGDGEADTQYF. The DNA of the CDR3 is TGCGCCAGCAGCTTGGCTAGCGGGGACGGAGAGGCAGATACGCAGTATTTT.

This clonotype was found a few times. The chain employs TRBV7-2 and TRBJ2-3, with D hard to call. The CDR3 loop spans 12 amino acids. V lost 1 base to trimming and J lost 6 bases, with 5 bases between them. The germline V gene encodes CDR1 SGHTA and CDR2 FQGNSA. CDR3 in DNA: TGTGCCAGCAGCTTAGTCGAGGATACGCAGTATTTT. Protein product: CASSLVEDTQYF.

About this clonotype: Compared with germline, one end of the junction differs, possibly owing to a read error. The genes are TRBV12-3 or TRBV12-4 and TRBJ1-5, with a weak D call TRBD1 (5 bases). CDR3 length: 15 amino acids. The CDR3 protein is CVSSPTGGLHQPQHF. CDR3 coding DNA: TGTGTCAGCAGTCCCACGGGGGGATTGCATCAGCCCCAGCATTTT.

This rearrangement joins TRBV6-5 to TRBJ2-3; D possibly corresponds to TRBD1 (6 bases). The ends were cut back, 5 bases at V and 7 bases at J, with 22 bases in the middle. The CDR3 is 16 residues long. CDR1 MNHEY and CDR2 SVGAGI come from the germline V gene. The DNA of the CDR3 is TGTGCCAGCAGTCCCGGGTTGTCAGGGGCGAGGAATACGCAGTATTTT. Protein sequence: CASSPGLSGARNTQYF.

This clonotype was counted a few times. V and J are TRBV13 and TRBJ2-1; TRBD2 matches at 12 bases. V was pared by 5 bases and J by 7 bases, with 15 bases of the junction left unmatched. This CDR3 comprises 18 residues. In germline, CDR1 is PRHDT, CDR2 FYEKMQ (reference sequence). CDR3 sequence (DNA): TGTGCCAGCAGCCCAACGACTAGCGGGAGAGTATTTGGGAATGAGCAGTTCTTC. Translated: CASSPTTSGRVFGNEQFF.

The genes are TRBV4-2 and TRBJ2-4; TRBD1 or TRBD2 may be the D gene (5 bases each). This CDR3 is built from 13 residues. Germline CDR1 LGHNA, CDR2 YNFKEQ. The ends were cut back, 0 bases at V and 6 bases at J, with 6 bases in the middle. CDR3 amino acids: CASSQDGGNIQYF. CDR3 DNA: TGTGCCAGCAGCCAAGATGGGGGAAACATTCAGTACTTC.

This clonotype has a handful of counts. V and J are TRBV6-2 or TRBV6-3 and TRBJ2-7, with 7 bases lining up with TRBD2. The V segment lost 4 bases and the J segment 7 bases; nucleotides outside the gene matches: 10. This CDR3 contains 14 residues. The germline gives CDR1 MNHEY, CDR2 SVGEGT. The CDR3 region is CASSSSGTEGEQYF. Here the CDR3 DNA reads TGTGCCAGCAGTTCCAGCGGGACCGAGGGTGAGCAGTACTTC.

The chain carries TRBV11-2 and TRBJ1-2; a possible D gene is TRBD1 (6 bases). V was clipped by 4 bases and J by 2 bases, with 14 bases between them. From germline, CDR1 is SGHAT and CDR2 FQNNGV. The CDR3 is 15 residues long. CDR3 sequence reads: CASSSPRGPNYGYTF. CDR3 bases: TGTGCCAGCAGCTCCCCCAGGGGCCCAAACTATGGCTACACCTTC.

This chain uses TRBV12-3 or TRBV12-4 with TRBJ1-1; D is ambiguous. This CDR3 has 13 amino acids. Trimming cost V 4 bases and J 1 base, with 7 bases left between them. The CDR3 is CASSSEGNTEAFF. As DNA, the CDR3 is TGTGCCAGCAGTTCCGAGGGGAACACTGAAGCTTTCTTT.